The next 20 T cell receptor beta chains were all read from a single sample in a study of blood T cells in healthy people across ages. Sample-barcoded 5' priming and a J-beta primer mix drove a second PCR of 7 to 11 cycles. TCRdb reprocessed the 5' RACE reads via MiXCR and lists one record per CDR3 protein. The table has around 620,000 distinct CDR3 sequences, approximately 27% seen once. The sample comprised blood. All receptors come from a woman in her seventies in good health.

The V call is TRBV6-1, the J call TRBJ2-1, with D perhaps matching TRBD2 (6 bases). Germline V lookup: CDR1 MNHNS, CDR2 SASEGT. CDR3 length: 17 amino acids. The V end lost 6 bases, the J end lost 3 bases, and 21 bases lay between the germline ends. CDR3 sequence (DNA): TGTGCCAGCAGCCGCCTCGGCCGGGGAGGCTGCTACAATGAGCAGTTCTTC. It specifies CASSRLGRGGCYNEQFF.

This sequence joins TRBV5-1 and TRBJ2-5; possibly TRBD1 for D (5 bases). CDR1 is SGHRS, CDR2 YFSETQ, per germline. This CDR3 has 15 amino acids. V was pared by 0 bases and J by 4 bases, with 13 bases between. CDR3 protein: CASSLAVGQGETQYF. CDR3 DNA: TGCGCCAGCAGCTTGGCCGTGGGGCAGGGAGAGACCCAGTACTTC.

CDR3: CSARVGWGLGETQYF. Here the CDR3 DNA reads TGCAGTGCTAGAGTGGGGTGGGGGCTGGGAGAGACCCAGTACTTC. This chain uses TRBV20-1 with TRBJ2-5; the D gene is possibly TRBD1 (6 bases). Germline loops: CDR1 DFQATT, CDR2 SNEGSKA (reference sequence). Trimming took off 1 base at V and 4 bases at J, with 16 bases between the two ends. The CDR3 totals 15 residues.

The chain is built from TRBV20-1 and TRBJ1-6, with D unclear. The CDR3 loop spans 15 amino acids. The V end lost 3 bases, the J end lost 0 bases, and 9 bases lay between the germline ends. Germline CDR1 is DFQATT and CDR2 is SNEGSKA (reference sequence). Here the CDR3 DNA reads TGCAGTGCTAGGGCCGCTAGCTCCTATAATTCACCCCTCCACTTT. Its translation is CSARAASSYNSPLHF.

This chain connects TRBV12-3 or TRBV12-4 to TRBJ2-3; perhaps TRBD1 as D (6 bases). There are 15 residues in the CDR3. Deletions cut 4 bases from V and 2 bases from J, with 13 bases between. The CDR3, as DNA: TGTGCCAGCAGTTCCCTTGGGGGCTTCACAGATACGCAGTATTTT. Its translation: CASSSLGGFTDTQYF.

This chain links TRBV20-1 with TRBJ1-2; D possibly corresponds to TRBD1 (6 bases). V shed 5 bases and J shed 2 bases, with 9 bases lying between them. CDR1 is DFQATT, CDR2 SNEGSKA, per germline (reference sequence). The CDR3 is made up of 12 amino acids. The CDR3 nucleotides are TGCAGTGCTCCTACAGGGAACTATGGCTACACCTTC. Translating gives CSAPTGNYGYTF.

This clonotype was seen repeatedly, ten times or more. The CDR3, as DNA: TGTGCCAGCCTTCACTGGGCTAGCGGGGGGAATGAGCAGTTCTTC. Its translation: CASLHWASGGNEQFF. The chain is built from TRBV3-1 and TRBJ2-1; 11 nucleotides agree with TRBD2. The trim removed 8 bases at V and 7 bases at J, leaving 10 bases unmatched. In germline, CDR1 is LGHDT, CDR2 YNNKEL (reference sequence). There are 15 residues in the CDR3.

This clonotype was counted between two and nine times. This rearrangement joins TRBV7-3 to TRBJ1-1, with a weak D call TRBD1 (5 bases). The germline V gene has CDR1 SGHTA and CDR2 FQGTGA. Deletions cut 5 bases from V and 7 bases from J, with 14 bases between. The CDR3 runs to 13 residues. This CDR3 reads CASSAAGIGEAFF. The CDR3 DNA reads TGTGCCAGCAGCGCGGCAGGGATCGGTGAAGCTTTCTTT.

The rearrangement uses TRBV24-1 and TRBJ2-1, with D tentatively TRBD2 (5 bases). This CDR3 spans 15 amino acids. Germline CDR1 KGHDR, CDR2 SFDVKD. The germline V and J ends were trimmed by 6 bases and 4 bases, with 15 bases remaining between them. The CDR3 nucleotides read TGTGCCACCAGTTCGGCTAGATCGGGGTACAATGAGCAGTTCTTC. Amino acids: CATSSARSGYNEQFF.

The V call is TRBV6-1, the J call TRBJ2-5; 8 nucleotides line up with TRBD2. The better agreement between TRBJ2-7 and the DNA end casts doubt on the J call. Germline CDR1 MNHNS, CDR2 SASEGT. The CDR3 loop spans 16 amino acids. The CDR3 DNA reads TGTGCCAGCACGTCCCCGTGGGGGACTAGCTCCTACGAGCAGTACTTC. It specifies CASTSPWGTSSYEQYF.

This chain links TRBV6-5 with TRBJ2-3; TRBD1 aligns across 7 bases. The CDR3 runs to 15 residues. Germline assignment: CDR1 MNHEY and CDR2 SVGAGI. V gave up 2 bases and J gave up 3 bases; unmatched junction bases: 5. The CDR3 DNA reads TGTGCCAGCAGTTACCACAGGGGCAAGACAGATACGCAGTATTTT. Amino acid sequence: CASSYHRGKTDTQYF.

This clonotype was picked up a small number of times. V gene TRBV7-9 combines with J gene TRBJ2-1; D is perhaps TRBD2 (6 bases). CDR3 length: 14 amino acids. Germline lookup yields CDR1 SEHNR and CDR2 FQNEAQ (reference sequence). V lost 6 bases to trimming and J lost 5 bases, with 14 bases between them. DNA of the CDR3: TGTGCCAGCAGGACGGGGGTCATAGACAATGAGCAGTTCTTC. Residues: CASRTGVIDNEQFF.

This clonotype appeared many times. The gene calls are TRBV4-1 and TRBJ1-2; no firm D call. In germline, CDR1 is MGHRA, CDR2 YSYEKL. CDR3 length equals 15 residues. V was clipped by 3 bases and J by 1 base, with 12 bases between them. In DNA, the CDR3 is TGCGCCAGCAGCCAGTTGGAAGGAGTTAACTATGGCTACACCTTC. As protein: CASSQLEGVNYGYTF.

In this sample, this clonotype turned up a few times. CDR3 protein: CASTPGGSRETQYF. CDR3 nucleotide sequence: TGTGCCAGCACCCCCGGAGGTAGCAGAGAGACCCAGTACTTC. This sequence joins TRBV6-2 or TRBV6-3 and TRBJ2-5; D may be TRBD2 (5 bases). Trimming removed 7 bases at V and 4 bases at J, with 16 bases between. This CDR3 spans 14 amino acids. Germline lookup yields CDR1 MNHEY and CDR2 SVGEGT.

J is TRBJ1-1 and V is TRBV28; 12 bases match TRBD1. The CDR3 is 15 amino acids. The ends lost 8 bases at V and 1 base at J; junction bases unmatched: 5. The germline CDR1 and CDR2 sequences are MDHEN and SYDVKM. The CDR3 protein is CASAGTGGWNTEAFF. The CDR3 region has the DNA TGTGCCAGCGCCGGGACAGGGGGCTGGAACACTGAAGCTTTCTTT. The entire variable domain, with the rest obtained from reference TRBV28 and TRBJ1-1, is as follows: DVKVTQSSRYLVKRTGEKVFLECVQDMDHENMFWYRQDPGLGLRLIYFSYDVKMKEKGDIPEGYSVSREKKERFSLILESASTNQTSMYLCASAGTGGWNTEAFFGQGTRLTVV.

V and J are TRBV27 and TRBJ1-3; 7 nucleotides match TRBD1. CDR3 length: 15 amino acids. Germline V gene data show CDR1 as MNHEY and CDR2 as SMNVEV (reference sequence). The junction had 4 bases not matched to a gene; V was cut back by 5 bases and J by 0 bases. Here the CDR3 reads CASSLQGLSGNTIYF. In nucleotides, the CDR3 is TGTGCCAGCAGTCTACAGGGGCTCTCTGGAAACACCATATATTTT.

This chain connects TRBV6-2 or TRBV6-3 to TRBJ2-2, with D tentatively TRBD1 (6 bases). CDR1 is MNHEY, CDR2 SVGEGT, per germline. V lost 6 bases and J lost 12, with 26 bases in between. This CDR3 has 16 amino acids. The DNA of the CDR3 is TGTGCCAGCAGACCCCGGAGACAGGAACTCTCTGGCAAGCTGTTTTTT. Its protein is CASRPRRQELSGKLFF.

This chain uses TRBV5-1 with TRBJ2-1, with 12 bases that match TRBD2. The CDR3 runs to 16 residues. The germline V gene has CDR1 SGHRS and CDR2 YFSETQ. The V segment lost 0 bases and the J segment 8 bases; nucleotides outside the gene matches: 6. The CDR3 is CASSLEASGGAHEQFF. The DNA of the CDR3 is TGCGCCAGCAGCTTGGAAGCTAGCGGGGGGGCCCATGAGCAGTTCTTC.

This clonotype was seen more than once but under ten times. The chain couples TRBV12-3 or TRBV12-4 to TRBJ2-7; the D gene is possibly TRBD1 (6 bases). The CDR3 loop spans 13 amino acids. V lost 6 bases and J 2 bases, leaving 11 bases between the germline ends. The CDR3 DNA follows: TGTGCCAGCAGCCTGGACAGCCCCTACGAGCAGTACTTC. Translated, it gives CASSLDSPYEQYF.

This clonotype was seen a handful of times. CDR3 loop: CASSQTSGVRDEQFF. The CDR3 DNA reads TGCGCCAGCAGCCAGACTAGCGGGGTTCGGGATGAGCAGTTCTTC. The V call is TRBV4-1, the J call TRBJ2-5, with 11 nucleotides matching TRBD2. The DNA end is more similar to TRBJ2-1, so the J call may be wrong. The CDR3 is 15 amino acids. Germline CDR1 and CDR2: MGHRA and YSYEKL.